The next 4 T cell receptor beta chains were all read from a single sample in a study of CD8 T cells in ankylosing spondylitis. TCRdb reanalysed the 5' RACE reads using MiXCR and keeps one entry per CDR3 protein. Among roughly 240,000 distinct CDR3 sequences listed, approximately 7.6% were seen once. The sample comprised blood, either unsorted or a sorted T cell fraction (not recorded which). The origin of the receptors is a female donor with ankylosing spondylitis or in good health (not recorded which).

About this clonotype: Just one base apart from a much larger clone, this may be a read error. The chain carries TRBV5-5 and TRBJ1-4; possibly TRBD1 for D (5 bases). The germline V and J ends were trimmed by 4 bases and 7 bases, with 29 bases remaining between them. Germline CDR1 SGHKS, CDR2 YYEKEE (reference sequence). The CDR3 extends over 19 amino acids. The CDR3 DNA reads TGTGCCAGCAGCCGTACGGGACTGACCCCTCCGCGCCACACTGAAAAACTGTTTTTT. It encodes CASSRTGLTPPRHTEKLFF.

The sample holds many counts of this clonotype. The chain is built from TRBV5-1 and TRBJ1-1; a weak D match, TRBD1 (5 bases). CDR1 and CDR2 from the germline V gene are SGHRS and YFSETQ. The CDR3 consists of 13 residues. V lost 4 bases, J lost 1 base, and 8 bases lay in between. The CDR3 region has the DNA TGCGCCAGCAGCCGGGACGGGAACACTGAAGCTTTCTTT. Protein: CASSRDGNTEAFF. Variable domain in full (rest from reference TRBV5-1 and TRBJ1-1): KAGVTQTPRYLIKTRGQQVTLSCSPISGHRSVSWYQQTPGQGLQFLFEYFSETQRNKGNFPGRFSGRQFSNSRSEMNVSTLELGDSALYLCASSRDGNTEAFFGQGTRLTVV.

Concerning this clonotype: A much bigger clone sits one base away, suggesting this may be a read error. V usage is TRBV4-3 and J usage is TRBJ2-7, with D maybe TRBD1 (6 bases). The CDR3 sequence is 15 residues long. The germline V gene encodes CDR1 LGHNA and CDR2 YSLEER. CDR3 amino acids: CASSQDTGNSCEQYF. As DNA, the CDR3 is TGCGCCAGCAGCCAAGACACAGGGAACTCCTGCGAGCAGTACTTC.

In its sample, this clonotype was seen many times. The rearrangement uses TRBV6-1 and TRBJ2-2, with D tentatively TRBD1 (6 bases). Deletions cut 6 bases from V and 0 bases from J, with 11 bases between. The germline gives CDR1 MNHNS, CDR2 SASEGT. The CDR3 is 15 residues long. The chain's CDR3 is CASRMTGTNTGELFF. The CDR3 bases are TGTGCCAGCAGAATGACAGGAACGAACACCGGGGAGCTGTTTTTT.